This T cell receptor beta chain is drawn from a study of beta chain features in type 1 diabetes. The V end was cut by 8 bases, the J end by 3 bases, with 17 bases between. This CDR3 region has 14 residues. The V gene's germline CDR1 is KGHSH and CDR2 LQKENI. Only a few counts were recorded for this clone. The study reverse transcribed the entire isolated RNA, so it sequenced expressed TCRB transcripts. TCRdb keeps only in-frame clones here, not all; method: immunoSEQ multiplex PCR. This sample has fewer than 150,000 clones, with roughly 7.2% found just once. The rearrangement joins TRBV18 to TRBJ2-7; no clear D gene. This clonotype originated in a woman in her 30s in good health. The sequenced sample consisted of central memory CD4+ T cells from blood. The CDR3 DNA follows: TGTGCCAGCACCCTTACAAGTGGCAGCTACGAGCAGTACTTC. The encoded protein is CASTLTSGSYEQYF.